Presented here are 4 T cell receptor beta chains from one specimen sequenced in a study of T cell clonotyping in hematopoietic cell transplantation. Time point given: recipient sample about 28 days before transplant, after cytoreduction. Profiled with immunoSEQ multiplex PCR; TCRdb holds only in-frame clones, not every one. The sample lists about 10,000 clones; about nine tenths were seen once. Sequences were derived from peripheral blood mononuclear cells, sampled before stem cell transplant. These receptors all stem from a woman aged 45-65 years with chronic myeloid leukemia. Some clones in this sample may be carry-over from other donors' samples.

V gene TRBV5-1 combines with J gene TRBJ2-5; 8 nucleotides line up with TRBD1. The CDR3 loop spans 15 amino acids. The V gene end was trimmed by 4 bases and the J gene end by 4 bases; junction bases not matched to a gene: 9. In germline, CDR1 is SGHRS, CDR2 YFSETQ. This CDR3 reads CASSRDRTPRETQYF. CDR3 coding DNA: TGCGCCAGCAGCCGGGACAGGACCCCCAGAGAGACCCAGTACTTC.

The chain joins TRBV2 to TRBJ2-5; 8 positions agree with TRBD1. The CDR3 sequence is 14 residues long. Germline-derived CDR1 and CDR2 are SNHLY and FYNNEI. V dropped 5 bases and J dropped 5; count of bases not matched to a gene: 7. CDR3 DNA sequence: TGTGCCAGCAGTTTGGACAGGGCCACCGAGACCCAGTACTTC. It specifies CASSLDRATETQYF.

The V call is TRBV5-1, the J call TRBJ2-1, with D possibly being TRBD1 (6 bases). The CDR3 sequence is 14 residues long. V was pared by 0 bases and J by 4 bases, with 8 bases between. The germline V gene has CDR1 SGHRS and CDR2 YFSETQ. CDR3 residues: CASSLEGQYNEQFF. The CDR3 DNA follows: TGCGCCAGCAGCTTGGAGGGACAATACAATGAGCAGTTCTTC.

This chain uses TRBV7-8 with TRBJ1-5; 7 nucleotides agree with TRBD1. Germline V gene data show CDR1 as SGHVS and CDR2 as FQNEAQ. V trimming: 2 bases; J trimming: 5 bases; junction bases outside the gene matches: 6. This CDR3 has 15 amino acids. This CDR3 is CASSLQRGGHQPQHF. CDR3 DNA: TGTGCCAGCAGCTTACAGAGAGGGGGCCATCAGCCCCAGCATTTT.